This T cell receptor (beta chain) was observed in a study of blood T cell repertoires in COVID-19. CDR1 and CDR2 (germline): LGHDT, YNNKEL (reference sequence). Trimming took 4 bases from V and 3 from J, leaving 13 bases between them. The CDR3 is 16 residues long. Some clones are missing from TCRdb's copy, which holds only in-frame ones; the method was immunoSEQ multiplex PCR. Among 150,000 to 200,000 clones listed, 76% were seen once. Participant reports of clinical history set cohort assignment. This receptor was obtained from a woman aged 45-65 years with acute COVID-19. The V call is TRBV3-1 (or the pseudogene TRBV3-2), the J call TRBJ1-6, with no clear D. The sample was PBMCs or T cells enriched from blood (not recorded which). CDR3 sequence reads: CASSPAPRYYNSPLHF. The CDR3 nucleotides read TGTGCCAGCAGCCCAGCCCCGCGGTACTATAATTCACCCCTCCACTTT.